The text below deals with one T cell receptor beta chain. These data belong to a study of shared clonotypes between healthy human individuals. Germline lookup yields CDR1 SQVTM and CDR2 ANQGSEA. The CDR3 spans 14 residues. V gave up 4 bases and J gave up 1 base, with 13 bases separating them. Produced via immunoSEQ multiplex PCR; TCRdb's table is partial and in-frame only. The data show approximately 460,000 clones, 75% to 80% seen once. This TCR came from a woman aged 40 to 50 in good health. Some clones in this sample may be carry-over from other donors' samples. The sequenced material came from PBMCs. V and J are TRBV29-1 and TRBJ1-1, with D tentatively TRBD1 (6 bases). As DNA, the CDR3 is TGCAGCGTTGTCGAAACCAGGGGGAACACTGAAGCTTTCTTT. It encodes CSVVETRGNTEAFF.